This T cell receptor (beta chain) originates from a study of blood T cell repertoires in COVID-19. Study-wide context: Acute and convalescent COVID-19 samples came from the United States, Italy and Spain. PBMCs, B-cell-depleted T cells, or T cells were the source of the cDNA or gDNA that made up the material.

Authors' analysis steps: By means of reference gene primer amplification, nucleated cell counts were estimated. TCRdb's table, derived via immunoSEQ multiplex PCR, lists solely in-frame clones and lacks some. From that table come the V and J calls and clone size; the DNA was used to work out D and trimming. The sample gives 150,000 to 200,000 clones, 88% of which show up once; roughly 2.2% is in the top ten. V shed 3 bases and J shed 2 bases, with 8 bases lying between them. Looked up from germline, CDR1 is SGHVS and CDR2 is FQNEAQ. This CDR3 is 13 amino acids long. The chain carries TRBV7-8 and TRBJ2-7; unclear D gene. This receptor was obtained from a man between 65 and 85 years old with active or convalescent COVID-19. Sequencing input: peripheral blood. CDR3 sequence (DNA): TGTGCCAGCAGCTTCGGGTCTGCCTACGAGCAGTACTTC. It is translated as CASSFGSAYEQYF.